This entry lists 8 T cell receptor beta chains sequenced from one sample in a study of shared clonotypes between healthy human individuals (dated by TCRdb to the early 2020s). The library was made by the immunoSEQ multiplex PCR assay. Held by TCRdb, this immuneACCESS table contains in-frame sequences only and omits some clones. Under half of the omission traces to an unresolved V gene where checked; the cause of the rest is unknown. The sample table records about 2.4 million clones; 80% to 95% of these occur just once. The ten largest clones represent about 0.39% of the sample. Input material: naive CD4+ T cells from PBMCs. The cell subset or site label, read with the paper, signifies: CD45RA+ positively selected. Receptor source: a man between 18 and 35 years old in good health. Some clones in this sample may be carry-over from other donors' samples.

J is TRBJ1-1 and V is TRBV10-3; D is possibly TRBD1 (5 bases). Germline CDR1 ENHRY, CDR2 SYGVKD. The CDR3 contains 12 residues. V shed 2 bases and J shed 6 bases, with 7 bases lying between them. The CDR3 protein is CAISEGGAEAFF. The CDR3 region has the DNA TGTGCCATCAGTGAGGGAGGGGCTGAAGCTTTCTTT.

The CDR3 region has the DNA TGTGCCATCCGCCAGTCTGTTGGTAAGCCGGTCACTGAAGCTTTCTTT. Translated, it gives CAIRQSVGKPVTEAFF. This chain joins TRBV10-3 and TRBJ1-1; no clear D. Germline V gives CDR1 ENHRY, CDR2 SYGVKD. V was clipped by 8 bases and J by 4 bases, with 23 bases between them. This CDR3 is built from 16 residues.

V is TRBV7-2 and J is TRBJ2-7, with D uncertain. The germline V and J ends were trimmed by 1 base and 3 bases, with 13 bases remaining between them. This CDR3 has 15 amino acids. Per the germline V gene, CDR1 is SGHTA and CDR2 is FQGNSA. CDR3 nucleotides: TGTGCCAGCAGCTTAGATCGTCCCGGAATCTACGAGCAGTACTTC. Its protein product is CASSLDRPGIYEQYF.

This clone was recorded once. The V gene is TRBV19, the J gene TRBJ2-7; no definite D call. There are 13 residues in the CDR3. Germline CDR1 LNHDA, CDR2 SQIVND (reference sequence). Trimming removed 5 bases at V and 7 bases at J, with 15 bases between. The CDR3 reads CASSSVVAREQYF. CDR3 coding DNA: TGTGCCAGTAGTTCGGTAGTCGCTCGAGAGCAGTACTTC.

The chain is built from TRBV6-1 and TRBJ1-5; D remains unclear. Between the trimmed V and J ends, which lost 3 bases and 4 bases, there was a span of 10 bases. The CDR3 is 14 amino acids. Germline CDR1 MNHNS, CDR2 SASEGT. Here the CDR3 reads CASSETLRNQPQHF. The CDR3 DNA reads as TGTGCCAGCAGTGAGACGCTTAGGAATCAGCCCCAGCATTTT.

The chain carries TRBV7-2 and TRBJ2-3, with 14 positions matching TRBD2. Trimming at V came to 6 bases and at J to 5 bases, leaving 10 bases not matched to a gene. The CDR3 is 17 residues long. The V gene's germline CDR1 is SGHTA and CDR2 FQGNSA. Here the CDR3 reads CASRRGLAGGVVDTQYF. The CDR3 DNA is TGTGCCAGCAGGCGAGGACTAGCGGGAGGCGTAGTAGATACGCAGTATTTT.

The chain links TRBV28 to TRBJ2-7; the match to TRBD1 covers 7 bases. The germline CDR1 and CDR2 sequences are MDHEN and SYDVKM. The CDR3 length is 14 residues. The V gene end was trimmed by 5 bases and the J gene end by 2 bases; junction bases not matched to a gene: 6. CDR3 region: CASSPDRVPYEQYF. The CDR3 DNA follows: TGTGCCAGCAGTCCCGACAGGGTCCCCTACGAGCAGTACTTC. Complete variable domain (other parts from reference TRBV28 and TRBJ2-7): DVKVTQSSRYLVKRTGEKVFLECVQDMDHENMFWYRQDPGLGLRLIYFSYDVKMKEKGDIPEGYSVSREKKERFSLILESASTNQTSMYLCASSPDRVPYEQYFGPGTRLTVT.

As to this clone: The sample has other DNA sequences that encode this CDR3 too. The chain combines TRBV5-1 with TRBJ2-3, with D tentatively TRBD2 (6 bases). The CDR3 has 15 residues. CDR1 is SGHRS and CDR2 is YFSETQ in the germline V gene. The V and J ends lost 0 bases and 1 base respectively, with 9 bases between them. CDR3 loop: CASSLALAGTDTQYF. The CDR3 coding sequence is TGCGCCAGCAGCTTGGCCTTAGCGGGCACAGATACGCAGTATTTT.